What follows are 13 T cell receptor beta chains derived from one specimen sequenced in a study of cytomegalovirus exposure and HLA in healthy donors. The PCR contained 60 Vbeta and 13 Jbeta primers. Generated by immunoSEQ multiplex PCR, the TCRdb table keeps only in-frame clones and is missing some. The sample contains over 150,000 clones, approximately 73% of which appear only once. Sequences were obtained from PBMCs. These receptors came from a man aged 50 or older in good health and CMV-seronegative.

The chain uses TRBV28 and TRBJ1-1; 7 bases are shared with TRBD1. The CDR3 sequence is 13 residues long. Germline-derived CDR1 and CDR2 are MDHEN and SYDVKM. V gave up 7 bases and J gave up 7 bases; unmatched junction bases: 9. The CDR3 DNA reads as TGTGCCAGCACCCATAGGGGGCCCATTGAAGCTTTCTTT. This codes for CASTHRGPIEAFF.

This clone was recorded once. The chain uses TRBV5-6 and TRBJ2-7, with D perhaps matching TRBD2 (5 bases). Trimming removed 6 bases from V and 2 bases from J, with 15 bases in between. CDR1 and CDR2 (germline): SGHDT, YYEEEE. The CDR3 has 14 amino acids. In nucleotides, the CDR3 is TGTGCCAGCACCTGCTGGGAGTTTCCCTACGAGCAGTACTTC. The encoded protein is CASTCWEFPYEQYF.

This clone was seen once. The V and J genes are TRBV7-3 and TRBJ2-3; 9 bases are a match to TRBD1. V shed 2 bases, J shed 2 bases, and the junction held 5 bases outside the gene matches. The CDR3 is made up of 16 amino acids. CDR1 is SGHTA, CDR2 FQGTGA, per germline. The chain's CDR3 is CASSLGTGMYTDTQYF. DNA of the CDR3: TGTGCCAGCAGCTTAGGGACAGGGATGTACACAGATACGCAGTATTTT.

V usage is TRBV7-8 and J usage is TRBJ2-2, with TRBD1 matching over 7 bases. The V and J ends lost 5 bases and 1 base, in that order; junction bases with no gene match: 10. CDR3 length equals 17 residues. Germline CDR1 SGHVS, CDR2 FQNEAQ. The CDR3 sequence is CASSLPRDSKNTGELFF. The CDR3 nucleotides read TGTGCCAGCAGCCTCCCCCGGGACAGTAAGAACACCGGGGAGCTGTTTTTT.

This clone was seen just once. V gene TRBV15 combines with J gene TRBJ1-1, with D possibly being TRBD1 (6 bases). V dropped 0 bases and J dropped 0 bases, with 11 bases sitting between them. The CDR3 totals 16 residues. Germline CDR1 LNHNV, CDR2 YYDKDF (reference sequence). The CDR3 is CATSRDKGQVNTEAFF. CDR3 nucleotides: TGTGCCACCAGCAGAGATAAGGGACAAGTGAACACTGAAGCTTTCTTT.

The rearrangement links TRBV5-1 to TRBJ2-1, with TRBD2 matching 8 bases. After removal of 0 bases from V and 2 bases from J, the junction contained 4 bases not matched to a gene. From germline, CDR1 is SGHRS and CDR2 YFSETQ. The CDR3 totals 16 residues. This CDR3 is CASSLAGGVPYNEQFF. The DNA for the CDR3 is TGCGCCAGCAGCTTGGCGGGAGGGGTACCCTACAATGAGCAGTTCTTC. Based on the CDR3 plus reference TRBV5-1 and TRBJ2-1, the full variable domain is KAGVTQTPRYLIKTRGQQVTLSCSPISGHRSVSWYQQTPGQGLQFLFEYFSETQRNKGNFPGRFSGRQFSNSRSEMNVSTLELGDSALYLCASSLAGGVPYNEQFFGPGTRLTVL.

The V gene is TRBV5-5, the J gene TRBJ2-2; 9 bases are a match to TRBD1. The CDR3 spans 15 residues. V trimming: 4 bases; J trimming: 7 bases; junction bases outside the gene matches: 8. The germline gives CDR1 SGHKS, CDR2 YYEKEE (reference sequence). The DNA of the CDR3 is TGTGCCAGCAGCCCACAGGGGGCAGGCAACGGGGAGCTGTTTTTT. It is translated as CASSPQGAGNGELFF.

The J gene is TRBJ1-1, the V gene TRBV6-5; tentative D call: TRBD1 (5 bases). The CDR3 runs 16 residues. CDR1 is MNHEY and CDR2 is SVGAGI in the germline V gene. V lost 3 bases to trimming and J lost 1 base, with 15 bases between them. CDR3 DNA: TGTGCCAGCAGTTATGCCCTCGGGGGGGGGAACACTGAAGCTTTCTTT. It encodes CASSYALGGGNTEAFF.

The chain joins TRBV29-1 to TRBJ2-1; 10 bases are a match to TRBD1. After removal of 3 bases from V and 0 bases from J, the junction contained 5 bases not matched to a gene. Germline-derived CDR1 and CDR2 are SQVTM and ANQGSEA. The CDR3 runs 16 residues. CDR3 residues: CSVDQTGGRSYNEQFF. CDR3 DNA sequence: TGCAGCGTTGACCAGACAGGGGGCCGCTCCTACAATGAGCAGTTCTTC.

This chain links TRBV5-4 with TRBJ2-6; D unresolved. The CDR3 is 15 amino acids. V dropped 2 bases and J dropped 2 bases, with 8 bases sitting between them. The V gene's germline CDR1 is SGHNT and CDR2 YYREEE (reference sequence). This CDR3 is CASSLPGAGANVLTF. The CDR3 nucleotides are TGTGCCAGCAGCTTACCGGGTGCTGGGGCCAACGTCCTGACTTTC.

The chain joins TRBV18 to TRBJ1-2; TRBD1 matches at 11 bases. V dropped 2 bases and J dropped 4; count of bases not matched to a gene: 0. Germline V lookup: CDR1 KGHSH, CDR2 LQKENI. The CDR3 has 14 residues. CDR3: CASSPGTGGYGYTF. DNA of the CDR3: TGTGCCAGCTCACCAGGGACAGGGGGCTATGGCTACACCTTC.

This sequence joins TRBV12-5 and TRBJ2-7; a weak D match, TRBD2 (5 bases). Looked up from germline, CDR1 is LGHNT and CDR2 is FRNRAP. The CDR3 extends over 14 amino acids. V was pared by 6 bases and J by 3 bases, with 15 bases between. This CDR3 is CASGSIIRDYEQYF. CDR3 sequence (DNA): TGTGCTAGTGGATCTATAATCCGGGACTACGAGCAGTACTTC.

This chain joins TRBV15 and TRBJ1-2; 9 nucleotides line up with TRBD1. This CDR3 is 14 amino acids long. V trimming: 0 bases; J trimming: 4 bases; junction bases outside the gene matches: 0. The germline gives CDR1 LNHNV, CDR2 YYDKDF (reference sequence). In DNA form, the CDR3 reads TGTGCCACCAGCAGAGAGGGACAGGGCTATGGCTACACCTTC. This sequence encodes CATSREGQGYGYTF.